This T cell receptor (beta chain) is drawn from a study of tumor and adjacent non-tumor tissue in lung cancer. Overall study context: Patients comprised approximately eleven adenocarcinoma, 2 squamous cell carcinoma and 1 small cell lung cancer. Samples averaged approximately 4.2 million productive TCRbeta reads each. Points from the study as a whole: Top 100 clones took a larger repertoire share in normal lung.

As to this clonotype: Its antigen remains unknown.

The library came from three nested PCR rounds adapted from ARM-PCR protocols. TCRdb reprocessed the multiplex PCR reads via MiXCR and lists one record per CDR3 protein. The sample lists tens of thousands of distinct CDR3 sequences; around 76% were seen once. This sample's RNA came from whole unsorted tissue. The normal lung tissue was taken more than 3 cm from the tumor edge. The CDR3 sequence is 14 residues long. V was shortened by 4 bases and J by 2 bases, with 15 bases between the two germline ends. Germline CDR1 reads SQVTM; CDR2 reads ANQGSEA. Sequenced sample: distant non-tumor lung tissue. The V call is TRBV29-1, the J call TRBJ2-7; unclear D gene. The receptor was derived from a man in his fifties or sixties with non-small cell lung cancer. The CDR3: CSVVCVDSTYEQYF. The CDR3 region has the DNA TGCAGCGTTGTATGCGTGGATAGCACCTACGAGCAGTACTTC.